These T cell receptor beta chains were read from a single sample in a study of T cell responses to AZD1222 COVID-19 vaccine. Some clones are missing from TCRdb's copy, which holds only in-frame ones; the method was immunoSEQ multiplex PCR. The sample records tens of thousands of clones, over 70% being singletons. The sequences come from peripheral blood, collected 28 days after the second AZD1222 dose. All receptors come from an adult who received the AZD1222 COVID-19 vaccine. The CDR3 runs from the conserved cysteine through the conserved F or W. D genes are given only for firm matches. Not every row has a clone size; where given, it reads once, few, many or a size class.

NA	TRBV2	TRBJ2-1	TRBD1	TGTGCCAGCAGTACGGGACAGGGGGTTCACAATGAGCAGTTCTTC	CASSTGQGVHNEQFF
NA	TRBV5-4	TRBJ1-1	TRBD1	TGTGCCAGCAGCTTGGTCAGGGGACAGGAAGCTTTCTTT	CASSLVRGQEAFF
NA	TRBV7-8	TRBJ1-4	NA	TGTGCCAGCTGTTCTGGGGGGAACGATGAAAAACTGTTTTTT	CASCSGGNDEKLFF
NA	TRBV28	TRBJ2-1	NA	TGTGCCAGCAGTTTCGGGCTAGCCGACAACAATGAGCAGTTCTTC	CASSFGLADNNEQFF
NA	TRBV7-2	TRBJ1-1	TRBD1	TGTGCCAGCAGCCCAACACCCGGGACAGGGACGGAAGCTTTCTTT	CASSPTPGTGTEAFF
NA	TRBV7-3	TRBJ2-3	NA	TGTGCCAGCAGCTTGGGCCCAGATACGCAGTATTTT	CASSLGPDTQYF
few	TRBV16	TRBJ1-1	TRBD1	TGTGCCAGCAGCCAATACGGACAGGGAGGTTTGGTCACTGAAGCTTTCTTT	CASSQYGQGGLVTEAFF
NA	TRBV7-3	TRBJ1-1	NA	TGTGCCAGCAGTATACAGGAGGGGACTGAAGCTTTCTTT	CASSIQEGTEAFF
NA	TRBV18	TRBJ2-1	NA	TGTGCCAGCTCACCGGGGGCAGAGCAGTTCTTC	CASSPGAEQFF
few	TRBV25-1	TRBJ1-2	TRBD1	TGTGCCAGCAGCTCCCCCGGGACAGGTCTAGGTGGCTACACCTTC	CASSSPGTGLGGYTF
NA	TRBV6-2/TRBV6-3	TRBJ2-7	NA	TGTGCCAGCAGTTATCTGGGCGAGCAGTACTTC	CASSYLGEQYF
NA	TRBV18	TRBJ2-1	NA	TGTGCCAGCTCACCCTCGCGGAACTCCGACGAGCAGTTCTTC	CASSPSRNSDEQFF
NA	TRBV2	TRBJ2-2	NA	TGTGCCAGCACCCCGACAGGGAACACCGGGGAGCTGTTTTTT	CASTPTGNTGELFF
NA	TRBV19	TRBJ2-1	TRBD2	TGTGCCAGTAGTCCCGCCGGGGGACTAGCGGATGAGCAGTTCTTC	CASSPAGGLADEQFF
NA	TRBV19	TRBJ1-5	NA	TGTGCCAGTAGTACCAGGCGGGAAGGAGGCAATCAGCCCCAGCATTTT	CASSTRREGGNQPQHF
NA	TRBV28	TRBJ1-4	NA	TGTGCCAGCAGTTTGGGGAGTACTAATGAAAAACTGTTTTTT	CASSLGSTNEKLFF
few	TRBV19	TRBJ1-1	NA	TGTGCCAGTAGCGCGACAGGTTTCGCCACTGAAGCTTTCTTT	CASSATGFATEAFF
NA	TRBV28	TRBJ2-7	NA	TGTGCCAGCAGTACCGGGCAGGGGTGGTACGAGCAGTACTTC	CASSTGQGWYEQYF
NA	TRBV20-1	TRBJ1-1	NA	TGCAGTGCTAGGAGCCCTGAAGCTTTCTTT	CSARSPEAFF
NA	TRBV28	TRBJ1-1	TRBD1	TGTGCCAGCAGAAGGACAGGGGCGGGAACTGAAGCTTTCTTT	CASRRTGAGTEAFF
NA	TRBV5-7	TRBJ1-1	NA	TGTGCCAGCAGCTGGGACACGAACACTGAAGCTTTCTTT	CASSWDTNTEAFF
NA	TRBV5-1	TRBJ1-1	TRBD1	TGCGCCAGCAGCTTGAATCAGGGGGACACTGAAGCTTTCTTT	CASSLNQGDTEAFF
NA	TRBV7-6	TRBJ2-3	TRBD2	TGTGCCAGCAGCTTAGGGAGCGGGGTCACAGATACGCAGTATTTT	CASSLGSGVTDTQYF
few	TRBV7-9	TRBJ2-7	NA	TGTGCCAGCAGCTTAGGGACTGAGCAGTACTTC	CASSLGTEQYF
NA	TRBV10-2	TRBJ1-5	NA	TGCGCCAGCAGTGACCCGGGGACCAATCAGCCCCAGCATTTT	CASSDPGTNQPQHF